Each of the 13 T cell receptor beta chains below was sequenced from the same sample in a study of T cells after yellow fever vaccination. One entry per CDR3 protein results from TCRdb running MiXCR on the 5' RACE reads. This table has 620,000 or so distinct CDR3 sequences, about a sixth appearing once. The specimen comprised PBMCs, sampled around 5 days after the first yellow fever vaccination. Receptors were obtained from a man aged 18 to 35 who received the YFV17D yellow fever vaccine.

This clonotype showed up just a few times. This CDR3 reads CASRPAVAGSNQPQHF. The CDR3 coding sequence is TGTGCCAGCAGACCAGCGGTCGCCGGTAGCAATCAGCCCCAGCATTTT. This chain joins TRBV7-2 and TRBJ1-5; D is undetermined. CDR3 length equals 16 residues. Trimming cost V 6 bases and J 0 bases, with 15 bases left between them. Germline V lookup: CDR1 SGHTA, CDR2 FQGNSA.

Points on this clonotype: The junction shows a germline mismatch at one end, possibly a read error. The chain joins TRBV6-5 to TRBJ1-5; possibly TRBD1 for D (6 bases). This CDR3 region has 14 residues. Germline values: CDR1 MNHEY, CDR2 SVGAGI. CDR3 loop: CASSYLGGSQHQHF. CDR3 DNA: TGTGCCAGCAGTTACTTAGGGGGTAGTCAGCACCAGCATTTT.

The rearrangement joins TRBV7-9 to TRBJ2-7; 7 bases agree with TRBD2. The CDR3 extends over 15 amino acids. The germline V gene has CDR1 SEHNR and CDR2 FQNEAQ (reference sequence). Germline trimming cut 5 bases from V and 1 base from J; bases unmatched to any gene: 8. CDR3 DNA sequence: TGTGCCAGCAGCCCGCCACTAGCGTTTTCCTACGAGCAGTACTTC. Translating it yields CASSPPLAFSYEQYF.

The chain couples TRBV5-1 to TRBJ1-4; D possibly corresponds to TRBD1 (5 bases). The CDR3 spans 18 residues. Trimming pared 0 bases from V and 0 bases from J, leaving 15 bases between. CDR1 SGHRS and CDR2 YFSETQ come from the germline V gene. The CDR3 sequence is CASSLGNGAFTTNEKLFF. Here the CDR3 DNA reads TGCGCCAGCAGCTTGGGTAACGGGGCCTTTACAACTAATGAAAAACTGTTTTTT.

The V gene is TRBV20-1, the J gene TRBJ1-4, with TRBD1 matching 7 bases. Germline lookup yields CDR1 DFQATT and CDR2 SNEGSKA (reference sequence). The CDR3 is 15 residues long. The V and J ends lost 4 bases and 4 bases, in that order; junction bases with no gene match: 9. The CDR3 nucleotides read TGCAGTGCTACTTCGACAGGGACGGATAATGAAAAACTGTTTTTT. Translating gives CSATSTGTDNEKLFF.

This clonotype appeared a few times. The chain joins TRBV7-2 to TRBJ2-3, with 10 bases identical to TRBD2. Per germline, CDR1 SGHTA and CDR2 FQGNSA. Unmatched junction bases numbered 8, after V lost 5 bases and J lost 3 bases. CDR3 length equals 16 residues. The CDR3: CASSVRIAGGTDTQYF. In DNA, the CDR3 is TGTGCCAGCAGCGTTAGGATAGCGGGGGGAACAGATACGCAGTATTTT.

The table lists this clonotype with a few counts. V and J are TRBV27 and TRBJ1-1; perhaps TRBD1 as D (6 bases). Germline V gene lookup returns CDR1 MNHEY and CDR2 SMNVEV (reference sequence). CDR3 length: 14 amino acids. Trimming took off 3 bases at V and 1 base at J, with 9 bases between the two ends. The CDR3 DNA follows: TGTGCCAGCAGTTTTGGGGGCGGGAACACTGAAGCTTTCTTT. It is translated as CASSFGGGNTEAFF.

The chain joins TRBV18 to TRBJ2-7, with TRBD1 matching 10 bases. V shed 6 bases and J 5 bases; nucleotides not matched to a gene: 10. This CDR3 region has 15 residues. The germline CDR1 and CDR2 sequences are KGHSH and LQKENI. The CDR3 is CASSPGTGVPHEQYV. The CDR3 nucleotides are TGTGCCAGCTCTCCCGGGACAGGGGTCCCCCACGAGCAGTACGTC.

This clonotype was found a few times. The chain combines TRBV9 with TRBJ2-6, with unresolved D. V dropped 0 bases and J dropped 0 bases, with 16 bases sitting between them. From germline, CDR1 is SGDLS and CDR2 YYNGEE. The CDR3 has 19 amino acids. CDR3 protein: CASSVGTIGGTSGANVLTF. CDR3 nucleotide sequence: TGTGCCAGCAGCGTAGGCACTATCGGCGGCACCTCTGGGGCCAACGTCCTGACTTTC.

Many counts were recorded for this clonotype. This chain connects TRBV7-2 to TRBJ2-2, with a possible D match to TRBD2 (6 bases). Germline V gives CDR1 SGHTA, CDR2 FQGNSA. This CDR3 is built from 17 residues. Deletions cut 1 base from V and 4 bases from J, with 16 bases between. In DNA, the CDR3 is TGTGCCAGCAGCTTAGTAGGAATGGGACTCCTCACCGGGGAGCTGTTTTTT. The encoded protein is CASSLVGMGLLTGELFF.

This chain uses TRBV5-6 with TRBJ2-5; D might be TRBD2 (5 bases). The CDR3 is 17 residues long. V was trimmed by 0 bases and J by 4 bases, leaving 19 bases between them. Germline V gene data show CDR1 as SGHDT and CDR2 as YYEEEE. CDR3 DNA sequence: TGTGCCAGCAGCTTGGCGTGGTCTAGCCCTGCCAGAGAGACCCAGTACTTC. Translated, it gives CASSLAWSSPARETQYF. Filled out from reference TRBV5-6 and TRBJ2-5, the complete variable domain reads DAGVTQSPTHLIKTRGQQVTLRCSPKSGHDTVSWYQQALGQGPQFIFQYYEEEERQRGNFPDRFSGHQFPNYSSELNVNALLLGDSALYLCASSLAWSSPARETQYFGPGTRLLVL.

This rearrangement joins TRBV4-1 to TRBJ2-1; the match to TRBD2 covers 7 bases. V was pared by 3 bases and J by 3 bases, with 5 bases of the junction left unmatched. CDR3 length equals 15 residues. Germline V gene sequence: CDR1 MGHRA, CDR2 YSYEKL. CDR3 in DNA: TGCGCCAGCAGCCAGGGGGGGTACAGCTACAATGAGCAGTTCTTC. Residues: CASSQGGYSYNEQFF.

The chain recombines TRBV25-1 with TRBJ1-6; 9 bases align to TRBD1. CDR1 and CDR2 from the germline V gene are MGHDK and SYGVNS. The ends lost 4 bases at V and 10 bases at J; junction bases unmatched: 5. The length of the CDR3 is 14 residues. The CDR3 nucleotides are TGTGCCAGCAGTGCCACAGGGGGCGGGTCACCCCTCCACTTT. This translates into CASSATGGGSPLHF.